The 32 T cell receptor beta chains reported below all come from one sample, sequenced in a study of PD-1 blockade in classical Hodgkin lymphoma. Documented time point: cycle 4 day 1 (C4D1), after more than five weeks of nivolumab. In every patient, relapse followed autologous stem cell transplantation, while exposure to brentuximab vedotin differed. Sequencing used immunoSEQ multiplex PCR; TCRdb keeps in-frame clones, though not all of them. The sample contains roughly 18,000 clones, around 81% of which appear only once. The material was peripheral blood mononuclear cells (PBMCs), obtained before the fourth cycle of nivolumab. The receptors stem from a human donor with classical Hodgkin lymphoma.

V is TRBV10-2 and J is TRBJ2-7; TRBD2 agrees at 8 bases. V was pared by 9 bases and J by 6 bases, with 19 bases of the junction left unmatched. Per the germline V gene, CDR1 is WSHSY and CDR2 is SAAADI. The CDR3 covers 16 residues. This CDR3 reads CASREGSGSFPGEQYF. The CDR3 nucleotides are TGCGCCAGTCGGGAGGGAAGCGGGAGCTTTCCGGGCGAGCAGTACTTC.

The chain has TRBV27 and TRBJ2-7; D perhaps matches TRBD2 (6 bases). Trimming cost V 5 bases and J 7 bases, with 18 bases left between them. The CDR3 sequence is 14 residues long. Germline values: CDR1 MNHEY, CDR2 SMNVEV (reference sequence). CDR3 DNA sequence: TGTGCCAGCAGTCCCTGGACTACCTTTAAGGAGCAGTACTTC. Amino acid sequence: CASSPWTTFKEQYF.

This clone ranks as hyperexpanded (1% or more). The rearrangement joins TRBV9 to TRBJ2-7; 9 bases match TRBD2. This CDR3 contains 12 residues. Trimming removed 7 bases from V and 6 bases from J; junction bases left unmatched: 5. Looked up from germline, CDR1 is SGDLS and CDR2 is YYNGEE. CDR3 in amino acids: CASGAGGVEQYF. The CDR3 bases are TGTGCCAGCGGAGCGGGAGGAGTCGAGCAGTACTTC.

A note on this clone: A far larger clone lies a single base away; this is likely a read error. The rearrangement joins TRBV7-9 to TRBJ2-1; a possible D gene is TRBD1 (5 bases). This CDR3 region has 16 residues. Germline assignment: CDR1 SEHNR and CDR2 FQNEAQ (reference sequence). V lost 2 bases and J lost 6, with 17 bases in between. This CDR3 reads CASSLSALGPSNEQFF. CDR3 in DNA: TGTGCCAGCAGCTTATCGGCGCTGGGGCCGAGCAATGAGCAGTTCTTC.

CDR3 nucleotides: TGTGCCAGCAGCCAAGACTTGAGGGAGTCCGGGGAGCTGTTTTTT. It is translated as CASSQDLRESGELFF. The rearrangement joins TRBV4-2 to TRBJ2-2; D might be TRBD2 (5 bases). V lost 0 bases and J 6 bases, leaving 11 bases between the germline ends. The CDR3 contains 15 residues. CDR1 is LGHNA, CDR2 YNFKEQ, per germline.

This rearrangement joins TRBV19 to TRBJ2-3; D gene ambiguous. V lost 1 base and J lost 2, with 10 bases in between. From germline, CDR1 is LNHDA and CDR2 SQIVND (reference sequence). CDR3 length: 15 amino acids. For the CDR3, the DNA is TGTGCCAGTAGTATAGTTGTTGGCTTCACAGATACGCAGTATTTT. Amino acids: CASSIVVGFTDTQYF.

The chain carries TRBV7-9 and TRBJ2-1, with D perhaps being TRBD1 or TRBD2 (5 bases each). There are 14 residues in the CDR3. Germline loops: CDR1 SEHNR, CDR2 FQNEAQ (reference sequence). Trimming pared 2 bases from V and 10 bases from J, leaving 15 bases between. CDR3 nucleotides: TGTGCCAGCAGCTTATTGGAATGGGGCGGGGAGCAGTTCTTC. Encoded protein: CASSLLEWGGEQFF.

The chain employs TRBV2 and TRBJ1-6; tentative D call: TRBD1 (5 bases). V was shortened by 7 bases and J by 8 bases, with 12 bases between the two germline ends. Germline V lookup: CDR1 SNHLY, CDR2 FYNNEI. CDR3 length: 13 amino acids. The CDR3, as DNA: TGTGCCAGCAAGCAGGGCGATTATTCACCCCTCCACTTT. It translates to CASKQGDYSPLHF.

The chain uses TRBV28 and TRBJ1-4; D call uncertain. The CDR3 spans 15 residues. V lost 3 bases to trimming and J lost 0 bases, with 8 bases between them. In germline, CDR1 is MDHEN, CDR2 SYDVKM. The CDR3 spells CASSFSYATNEKLFF. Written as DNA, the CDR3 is TGTGCCAGCAGTTTCTCTTATGCAACTAATGAAAAACTGTTTTTT.

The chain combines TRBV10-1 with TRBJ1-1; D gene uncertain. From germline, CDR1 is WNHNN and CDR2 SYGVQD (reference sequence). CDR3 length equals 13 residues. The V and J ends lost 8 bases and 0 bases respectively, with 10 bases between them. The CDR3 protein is CASAHGLNTEAFF. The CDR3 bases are TGCGCCAGCGCACATGGATTGAACACTGAAGCTTTCTTT.

In DNA form, the CDR3 reads TGTGCCAGCAGTGACCAAAGGGCCTCAGAGCAGTTCTTC. Amino acids: CASSDQRASEQFF. The chain couples TRBV6-4 to TRBJ2-1; D is ambiguous. This CDR3 comprises 13 residues. Germline CDR1 reads MRHNA; CDR2 reads SNTAGT. Deletions cut 2 bases from V and 10 bases from J, with 12 bases between.

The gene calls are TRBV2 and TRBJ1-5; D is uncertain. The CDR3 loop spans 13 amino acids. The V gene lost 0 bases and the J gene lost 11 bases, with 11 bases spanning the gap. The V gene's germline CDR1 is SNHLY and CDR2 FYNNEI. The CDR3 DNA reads TGTGCCAGCAGTGAAGCGCTTCATTGGGCCCAGCATTTT. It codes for CASSEALHWAQHF.

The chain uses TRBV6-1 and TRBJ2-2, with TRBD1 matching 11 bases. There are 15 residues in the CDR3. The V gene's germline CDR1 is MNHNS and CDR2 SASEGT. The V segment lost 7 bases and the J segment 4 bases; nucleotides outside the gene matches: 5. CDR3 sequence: CASKGQGASTGELFF. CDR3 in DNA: TGTGCCAGCAAAGGACAGGGGGCGTCCACCGGGGAGCTGTTTTTT.

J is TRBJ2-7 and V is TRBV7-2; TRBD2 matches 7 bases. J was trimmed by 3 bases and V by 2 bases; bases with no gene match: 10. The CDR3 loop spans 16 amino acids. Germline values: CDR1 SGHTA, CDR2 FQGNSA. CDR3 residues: CASSLSERAGLYEQYF. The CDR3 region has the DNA TGTGCCAGCAGCTTAAGCGAGAGAGCGGGGCTCTACGAGCAGTACTTC.

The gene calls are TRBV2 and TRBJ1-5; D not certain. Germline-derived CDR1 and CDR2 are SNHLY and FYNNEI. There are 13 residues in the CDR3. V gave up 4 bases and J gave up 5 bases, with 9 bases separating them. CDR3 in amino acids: CASSGSDYQPQHF. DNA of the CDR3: TGTGCCAGCAGTGGGTCGGATTATCAGCCCCAGCATTTT.

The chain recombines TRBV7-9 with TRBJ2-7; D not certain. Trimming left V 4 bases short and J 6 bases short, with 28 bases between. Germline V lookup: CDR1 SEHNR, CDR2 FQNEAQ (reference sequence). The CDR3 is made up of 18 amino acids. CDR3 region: CASSSTSFSRAPYGEQYF. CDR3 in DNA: TGTGCCAGCAGCTCGACTTCGTTCAGTAGGGCCCCCTACGGCGAGCAGTACTTC.

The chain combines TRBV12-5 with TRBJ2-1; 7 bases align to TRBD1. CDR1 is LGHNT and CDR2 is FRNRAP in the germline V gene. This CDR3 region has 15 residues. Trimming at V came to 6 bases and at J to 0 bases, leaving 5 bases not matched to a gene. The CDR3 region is CASGLGQSSYNEQFF. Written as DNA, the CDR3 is TGTGCTAGTGGACTGGGACAGAGCTCCTACAATGAGCAGTTCTTC.

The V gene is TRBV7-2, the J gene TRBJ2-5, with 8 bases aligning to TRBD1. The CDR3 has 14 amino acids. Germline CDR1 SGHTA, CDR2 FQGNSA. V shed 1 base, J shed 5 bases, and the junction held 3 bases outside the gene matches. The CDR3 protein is CASSLGPGGETQYF. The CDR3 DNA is TGTGCCAGCAGCTTAGGTCCAGGGGGCGAGACCCAGTACTTC.

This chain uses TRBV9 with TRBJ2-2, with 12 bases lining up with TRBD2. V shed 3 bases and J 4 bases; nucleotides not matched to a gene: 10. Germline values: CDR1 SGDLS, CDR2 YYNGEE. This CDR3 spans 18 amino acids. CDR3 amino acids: CASSEGLAGGPSTGELFF. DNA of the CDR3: TGTGCCAGCAGCGAGGGTCTAGCGGGAGGGCCCAGCACCGGGGAGCTGTTTTTT.

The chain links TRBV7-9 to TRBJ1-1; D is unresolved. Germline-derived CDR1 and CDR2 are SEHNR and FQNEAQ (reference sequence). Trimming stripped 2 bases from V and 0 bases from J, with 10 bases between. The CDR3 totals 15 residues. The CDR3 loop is CASSLRAAMNTEAFF. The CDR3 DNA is TGTGCCAGCAGCTTAAGGGCAGCCATGAACACTGAAGCTTTCTTT. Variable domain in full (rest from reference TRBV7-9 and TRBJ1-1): DTGVSQNPRHKITKRGQNVTFRCDPISEHNRLYWYRQTLGQGPEFLTYFQNEAQLEKSRLLSDRFSAERPKGSFSTLEIQRTEQGDSAMYLCASSLRAAMNTEAFFGQGTRLTVV.

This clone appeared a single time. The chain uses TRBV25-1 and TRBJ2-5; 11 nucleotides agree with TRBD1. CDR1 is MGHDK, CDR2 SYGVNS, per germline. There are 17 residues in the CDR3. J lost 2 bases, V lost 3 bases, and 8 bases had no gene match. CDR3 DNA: TGTGCCAGCAGTGACCCCGGGGGGGACAGGGGGCAAGAGACCCAGTACTTC. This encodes CASSDPGGDRGQETQYF.

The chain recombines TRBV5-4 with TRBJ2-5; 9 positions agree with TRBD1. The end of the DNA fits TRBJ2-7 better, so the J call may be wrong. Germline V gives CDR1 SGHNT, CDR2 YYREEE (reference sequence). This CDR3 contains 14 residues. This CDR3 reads CASSPGQGKVEQYF. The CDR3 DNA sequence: TGTGCCAGCAGCCCGGGACAGGGTAAAGTCGAGCAGTACTTC.

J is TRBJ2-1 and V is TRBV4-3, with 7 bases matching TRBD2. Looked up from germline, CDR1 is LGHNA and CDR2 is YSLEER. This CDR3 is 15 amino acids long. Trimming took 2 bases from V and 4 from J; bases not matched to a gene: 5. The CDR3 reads CASSQKGREYNEQFF. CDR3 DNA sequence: TGCGCCAGCAGCCAAAAGGGGCGGGAGTACAATGAGCAGTTCTTC.

CDR3: CASSRGGVGNTEAFF. The CDR3, as DNA: TGCGCCAGCAGCCGGGGGGGTGTAGGGAACACTGAAGCTTTCTTT. The chain has TRBV4-1 and TRBJ1-1, with a tentative D call TRBD1 (5 bases). This CDR3 comprises 15 residues. Trimming left V 4 bases short and J 1 base short, with 13 bases between. Germline V gene data show CDR1 as MGHRA and CDR2 as YSYEKL.

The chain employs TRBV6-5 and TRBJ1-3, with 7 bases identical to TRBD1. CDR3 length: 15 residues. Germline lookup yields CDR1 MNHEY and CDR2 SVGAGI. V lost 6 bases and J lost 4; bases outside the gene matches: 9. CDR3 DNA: TGTGCCAGCAGCCCCACAGGGGCGCCGGGAAACACCATATATTTT. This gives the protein CASSPTGAPGNTIYF.

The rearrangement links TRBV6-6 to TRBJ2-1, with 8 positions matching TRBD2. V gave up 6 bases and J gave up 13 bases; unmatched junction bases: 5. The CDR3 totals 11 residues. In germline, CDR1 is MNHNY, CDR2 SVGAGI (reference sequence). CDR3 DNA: TGTGCCAGCAGCCGGGGGGGCGGACAGTTCTTC. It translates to CASSRGGGQFF.

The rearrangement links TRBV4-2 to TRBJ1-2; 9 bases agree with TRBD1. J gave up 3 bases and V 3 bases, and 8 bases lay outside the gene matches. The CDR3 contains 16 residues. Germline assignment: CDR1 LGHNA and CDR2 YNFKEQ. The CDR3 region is CASSQDGTGIDYGYTF. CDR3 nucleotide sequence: TGTGCCAGCAGCCAGGATGGGACAGGGATCGACTATGGCTACACCTTC.

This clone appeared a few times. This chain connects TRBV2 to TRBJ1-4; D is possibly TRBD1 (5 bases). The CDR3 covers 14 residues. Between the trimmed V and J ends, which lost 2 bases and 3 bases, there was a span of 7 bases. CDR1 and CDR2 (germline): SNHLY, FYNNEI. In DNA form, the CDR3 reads TGTGCCAGCAGTGAACAGGGCGCTAATGAAAAACTGTTTTTT. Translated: CASSEQGANEKLFF.

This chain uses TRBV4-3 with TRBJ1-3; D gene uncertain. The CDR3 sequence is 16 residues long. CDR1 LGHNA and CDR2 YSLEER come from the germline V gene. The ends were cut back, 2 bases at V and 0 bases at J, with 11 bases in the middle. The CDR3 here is CASSQQHVSSGNTIYF. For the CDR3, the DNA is TGCGCCAGCAGCCAACAACATGTGAGCTCTGGAAACACCATATATTTT.

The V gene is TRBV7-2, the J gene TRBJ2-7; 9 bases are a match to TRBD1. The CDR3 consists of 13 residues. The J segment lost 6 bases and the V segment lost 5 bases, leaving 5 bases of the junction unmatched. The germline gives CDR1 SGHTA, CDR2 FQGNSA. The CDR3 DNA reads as TGTGCCAGCAGCCCCACGACAGGGGGCGAGCAGTACTTC. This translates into CASSPTTGGEQYF.

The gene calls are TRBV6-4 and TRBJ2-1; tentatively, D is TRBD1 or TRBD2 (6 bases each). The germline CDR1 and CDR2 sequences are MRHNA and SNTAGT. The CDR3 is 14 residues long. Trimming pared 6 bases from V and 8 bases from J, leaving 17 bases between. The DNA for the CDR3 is TGTGCCAGCAGGAGGGGGGAGGAGGGCGATGAGCAGTTCTTC. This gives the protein CASRRGEEGDEQFF.

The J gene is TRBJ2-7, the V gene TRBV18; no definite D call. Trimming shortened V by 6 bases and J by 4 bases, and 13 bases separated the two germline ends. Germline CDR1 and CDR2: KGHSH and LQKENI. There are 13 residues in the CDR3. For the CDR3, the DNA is TGTGCCAGCTCTGGGGTTGGTGGGTACGAGCAGTACTTC. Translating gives CASSGVGGYEQYF.